The clone carrying this T cell receptor beta chain has ten or more counts. Assay: immunoSEQ multiplex PCR; the TCRdb copy retains only in-frame clones and omits some. The sample holds 200,000 to 250,000 clones, about nine tenths seen once. The data derive from a study of blood T cell repertoires in COVID-19. The CDR3 spans 16 residues. V was clipped by 5 bases and J by 5 bases; unmatched bases: 10. Germline V gene sequence: CDR1 MGHRA, CDR2 YSYEKL. Sequences were obtained from peripheral blood. The clonotype originates from a man aged 30 to 39 who had recovered from COVID-19. This rearrangement joins TRBV4-1 to TRBJ2-2; 8 positions match TRBD1. This chain's CDR3 is CASSEGTGVLTGELFF. The CDR3 DNA sequence: TGCGCCAGCAGCGAGGGGACAGGAGTACTTACCGGGGAGCTGTTTTTT.